Below, 4 T cell receptor beta chains from the same sample are listed, as sequenced in a study of CD8 T cells in Susac syndrome. The RNA, about 0.5 to 1 ug, was put through reverse transcription using random hexamers. TCRdb itself ran the immunoSEQ multiplex PCR reads through MiXCR, one entry per CDR3 protein. Of under 150,000 distinct CDR3 sequences in the sample, more than 90% are singletons; the top ten hold 0.084%. What was sequenced was CD4+ T cells from PBMCs. These receptors were collected from a human donor with Susac syndrome.

The chain uses TRBV20-1 and TRBJ1-1; no definite D call. V was shortened by 3 bases and J by 1 base, with 6 bases between the two germline ends. Per the germline V gene, CDR1 is DFQATT and CDR2 is SNEGSKA (reference sequence). CDR3 length: 12 residues. CDR3 protein: CSASVKNTEAFF. CDR3 nucleotides: TGCAGTGCTAGTGTCAAGAACACTGAAGCTTTCTTT.

This chain links TRBV5-1 with TRBJ2-5, with a possible D match to TRBD1 (5 bases). Germline V CDR1 and CDR2: SGHRS, YFSETQ. V lost 1 base and J lost 1, with 11 bases in between. The CDR3 extends over 15 amino acids. The CDR3 is CASSLLQGPQETQYF. CDR3 DNA sequence: TGCGCCAGCAGCTTGTTGCAGGGCCCCCAAGAGACCCAGTACTTC.

The chain recombines TRBV7-2 with TRBJ2-7, with D possibly matching TRBD2 (5 bases). V was shortened by 5 bases and J by 3 bases, with 20 bases between the two germline ends. Germline V lookup: CDR1 SGHTA, CDR2 FQGNSA. The CDR3 is 16 amino acids. As DNA, the CDR3 is TGTGCCAGCAGCGCCACCGGGAACCCCACAAGCTACGAGCAGTACTTC. Encoded protein: CASSATGNPTSYEQYF.

The DNA for the CDR3 is TGTGCCAGCAGCCGGACTAGCGCTACGCAGTATTTT. Protein sequence: CASSRTSATQYF. This chain uses TRBV12-3 or TRBV12-4 with TRBJ2-3, with 9 positions matching TRBD2. The CDR3 sequence is 12 residues long. V was pared by 6 bases and J by 8 bases, with 3 bases of the junction left unmatched.